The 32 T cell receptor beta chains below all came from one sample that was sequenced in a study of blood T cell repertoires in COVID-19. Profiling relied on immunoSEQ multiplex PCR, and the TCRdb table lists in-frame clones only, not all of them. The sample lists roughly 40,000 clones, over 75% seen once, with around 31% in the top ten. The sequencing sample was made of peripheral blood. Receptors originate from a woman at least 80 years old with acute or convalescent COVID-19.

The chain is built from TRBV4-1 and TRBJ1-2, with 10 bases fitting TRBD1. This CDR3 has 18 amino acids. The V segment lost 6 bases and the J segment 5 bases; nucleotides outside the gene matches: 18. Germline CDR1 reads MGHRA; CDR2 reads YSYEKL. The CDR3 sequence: CASSQHRFPGTGAYGYTF. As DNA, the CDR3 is TGCGCCAGCAGTCAGCATCGGTTTCCCGGGACAGGGGCGTATGGCTACACCTTC.

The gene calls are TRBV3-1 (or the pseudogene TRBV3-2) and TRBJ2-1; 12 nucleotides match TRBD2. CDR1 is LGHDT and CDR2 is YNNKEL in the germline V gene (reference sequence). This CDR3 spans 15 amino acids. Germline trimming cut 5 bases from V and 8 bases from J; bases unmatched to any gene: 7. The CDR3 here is CASSVGLAGFYEQFF. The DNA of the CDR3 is TGTGCCAGCAGCGTCGGACTAGCGGGATTCTATGAGCAGTTCTTC.

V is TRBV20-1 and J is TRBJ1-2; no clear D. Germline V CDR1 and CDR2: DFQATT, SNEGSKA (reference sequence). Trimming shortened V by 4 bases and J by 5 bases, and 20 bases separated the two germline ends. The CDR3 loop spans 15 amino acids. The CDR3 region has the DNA TGCAGTGCTATTGACCGTCCCTCAGATTCTTATGGCTACACCTTC. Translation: CSAIDRPSDSYGYTF.

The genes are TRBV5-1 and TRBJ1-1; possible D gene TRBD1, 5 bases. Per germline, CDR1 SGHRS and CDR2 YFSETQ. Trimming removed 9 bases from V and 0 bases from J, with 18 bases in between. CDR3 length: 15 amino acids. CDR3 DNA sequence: TGCGCCACCATTGGGGGGGGGAGATTGAACACTGAAGCTTTCTTT. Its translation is CATIGGGRLNTEAFF.

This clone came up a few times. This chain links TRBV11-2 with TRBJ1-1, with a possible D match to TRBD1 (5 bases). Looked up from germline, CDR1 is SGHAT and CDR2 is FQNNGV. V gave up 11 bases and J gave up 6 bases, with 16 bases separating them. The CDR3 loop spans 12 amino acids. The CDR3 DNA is TGTGCCTCCTACGCGGGGGGAGCTGAAGCTTTCTTT. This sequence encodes CASYAGGAEAFF.

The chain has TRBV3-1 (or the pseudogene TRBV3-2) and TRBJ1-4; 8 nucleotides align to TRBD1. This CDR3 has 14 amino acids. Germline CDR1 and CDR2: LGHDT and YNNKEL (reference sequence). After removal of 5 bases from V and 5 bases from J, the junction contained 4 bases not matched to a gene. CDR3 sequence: CASSSGQGNEKLFF. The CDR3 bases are TGTGCCAGCAGCTCTGGACAGGGCAATGAAAAACTGTTTTTT.

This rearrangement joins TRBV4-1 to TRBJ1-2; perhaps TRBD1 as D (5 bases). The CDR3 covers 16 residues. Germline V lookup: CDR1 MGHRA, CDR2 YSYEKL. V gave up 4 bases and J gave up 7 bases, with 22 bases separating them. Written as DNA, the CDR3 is TGCGCCAGCAGCCCTTCGACGTCCAGGGAAGATGTTGGCTACACCTTC. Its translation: CASSPSTSREDVGYTF.

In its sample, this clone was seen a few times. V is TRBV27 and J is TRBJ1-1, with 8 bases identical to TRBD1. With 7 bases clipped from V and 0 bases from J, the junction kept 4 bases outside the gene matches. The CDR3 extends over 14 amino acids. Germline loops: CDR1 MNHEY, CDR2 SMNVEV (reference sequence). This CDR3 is CASNRGDMNTEAFF. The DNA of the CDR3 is TGTGCCAGCAACAGGGGGGATATGAACACTGAAGCTTTCTTT.

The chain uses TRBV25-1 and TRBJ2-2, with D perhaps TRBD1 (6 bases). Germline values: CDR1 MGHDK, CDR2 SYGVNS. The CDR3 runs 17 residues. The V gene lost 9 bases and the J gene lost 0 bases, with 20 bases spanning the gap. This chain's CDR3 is CARGAPSDSANTGELFF. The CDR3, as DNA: TGTGCCAGGGGCGCCCCGTCGGACAGTGCGAACACCGGGGAGCTGTTTTTT. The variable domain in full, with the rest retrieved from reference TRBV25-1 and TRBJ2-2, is EADIYQTPRYLVIGTGKKITLECSQTMGHDKMYWYQQDPGMELHLIHYSYGVNSTEKGDLSSESTVSRIRTEHFPLTLESARPSHTSQYLCARGAPSDSANTGELFFGEGSRLTVL.

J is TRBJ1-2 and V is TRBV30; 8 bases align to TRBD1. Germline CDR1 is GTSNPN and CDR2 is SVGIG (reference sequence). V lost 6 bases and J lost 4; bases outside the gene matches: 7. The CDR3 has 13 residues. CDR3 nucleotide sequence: TGTGCCTGCTTTAACAGGGGGACCTATGGCTACACCTTC. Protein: CACFNRGTYGYTF.

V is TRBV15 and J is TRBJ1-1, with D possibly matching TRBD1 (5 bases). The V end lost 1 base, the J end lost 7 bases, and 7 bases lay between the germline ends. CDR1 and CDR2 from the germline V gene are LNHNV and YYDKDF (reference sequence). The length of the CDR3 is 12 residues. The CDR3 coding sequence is TGTGCCACCAGCAGAGCAGGGTTTGAAGCTTTCTTT. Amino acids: CATSRAGFEAFF.

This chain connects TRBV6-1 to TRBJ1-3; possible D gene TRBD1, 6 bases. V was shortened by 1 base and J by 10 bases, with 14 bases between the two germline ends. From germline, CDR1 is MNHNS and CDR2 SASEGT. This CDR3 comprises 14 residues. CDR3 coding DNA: TGTGCCAGCAGTGAAGGGAACAGGGCTGCGACCATATATTTT. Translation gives CASSEGNRAATIYF.

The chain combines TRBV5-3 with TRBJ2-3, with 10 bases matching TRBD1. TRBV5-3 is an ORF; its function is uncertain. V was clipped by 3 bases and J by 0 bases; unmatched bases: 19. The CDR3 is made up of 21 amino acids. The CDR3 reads CARSSLSYRQGAIFSTDTQYF. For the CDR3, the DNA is TGTGCCAGAAGCTCCCTTTCTTATCGACAGGGGGCCATATTTAGCACAGATACGCAGTATTTT.

CDR3 coding DNA: TGCAGTGCTAGAGATAACGAGGGCTACACCTTC. It is translated as CSARDNEGYTF. The V call is TRBV20-1, the J call TRBJ1-2, with no clear D. V lost 0 bases and J lost 8, with 7 bases in between. The CDR3 length is 11 residues. CDR1 and CDR2 from the germline V gene are DFQATT and SNEGSKA (reference sequence).

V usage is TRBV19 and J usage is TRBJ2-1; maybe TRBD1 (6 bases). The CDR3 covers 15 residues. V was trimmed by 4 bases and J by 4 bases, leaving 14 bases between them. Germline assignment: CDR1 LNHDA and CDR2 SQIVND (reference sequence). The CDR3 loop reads CASSSPAGAYNEQFF. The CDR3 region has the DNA TGTGCCAGTAGTAGCCCCGCAGGGGCTTACAATGAGCAGTTCTTC.

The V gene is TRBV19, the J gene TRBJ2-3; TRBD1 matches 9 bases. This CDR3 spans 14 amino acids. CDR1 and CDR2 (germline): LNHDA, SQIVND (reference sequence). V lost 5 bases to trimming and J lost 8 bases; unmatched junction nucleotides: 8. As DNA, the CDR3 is TGTGCCAGTAGTCCTGGACAGGGGATAGGTACGCAGTATTTT. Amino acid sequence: CASSPGQGIGTQYF.

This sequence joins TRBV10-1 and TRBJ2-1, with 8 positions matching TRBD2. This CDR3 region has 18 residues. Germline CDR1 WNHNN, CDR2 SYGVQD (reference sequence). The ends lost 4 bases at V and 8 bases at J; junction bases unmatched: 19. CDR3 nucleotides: TGCGCCAGCAGTGGGCCGAGTCCTGACGGGAGGGCCCTCGATGAGCAGTTCTTC. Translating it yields CASSGPSPDGRALDEQFF.

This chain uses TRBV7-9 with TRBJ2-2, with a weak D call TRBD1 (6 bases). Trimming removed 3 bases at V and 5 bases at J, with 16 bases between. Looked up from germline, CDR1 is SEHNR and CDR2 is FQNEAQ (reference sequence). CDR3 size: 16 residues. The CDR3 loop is CASSLNRDGYTGELFF. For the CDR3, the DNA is TGTGCCAGCAGCTTGAACAGGGATGGATATACCGGGGAGCTGTTTTTT.

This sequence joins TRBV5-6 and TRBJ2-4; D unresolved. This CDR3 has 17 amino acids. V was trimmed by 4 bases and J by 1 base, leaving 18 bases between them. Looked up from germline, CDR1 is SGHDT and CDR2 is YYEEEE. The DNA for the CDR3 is TGTGCCAGCAGCCCAGGCCTTGCTTCAAGCGCCAAAAACATTCAGTACTTC. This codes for CASSPGLASSAKNIQYF.

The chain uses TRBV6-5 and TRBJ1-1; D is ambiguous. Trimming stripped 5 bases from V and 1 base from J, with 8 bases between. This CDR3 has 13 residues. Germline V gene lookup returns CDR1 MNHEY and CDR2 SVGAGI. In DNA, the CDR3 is TGTGCCAGCAGTCGGTTGCGGAACACTGAAGCTTTCTTT. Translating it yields CASSRLRNTEAFF.

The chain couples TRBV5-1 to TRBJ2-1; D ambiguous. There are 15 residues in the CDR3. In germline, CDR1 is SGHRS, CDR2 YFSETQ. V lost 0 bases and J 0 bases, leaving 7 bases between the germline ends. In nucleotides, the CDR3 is TGCGCCAGCAGCTTGGGTAATAGCTCCTACAATGAGCAGTTCTTC. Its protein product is CASSLGNSSYNEQFF.

CDR3 sequence reads: CASSLDPTGGVGYEQYF. CDR3 sequence (DNA): TGTGCCAGCAGCTTAGATCCCACTGGAGGCGTCGGATACGAGCAGTACTTC. This chain uses TRBV11-2 with TRBJ2-7, with TRBD2 as a possible D gene (5 bases). CDR1 and CDR2 (germline): SGHAT, FQNNGV. The CDR3 spans 17 residues. Trimming cost V 0 bases and J 4 bases, with 19 bases left between them.

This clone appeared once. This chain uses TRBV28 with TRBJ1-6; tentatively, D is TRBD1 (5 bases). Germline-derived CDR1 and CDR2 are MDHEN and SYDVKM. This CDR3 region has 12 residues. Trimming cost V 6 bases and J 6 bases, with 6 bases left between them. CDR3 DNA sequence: TGTGCCAGCAGGCAGGGTAATTCACCCCTCCACTTT. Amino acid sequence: CASRQGNSPLHF.

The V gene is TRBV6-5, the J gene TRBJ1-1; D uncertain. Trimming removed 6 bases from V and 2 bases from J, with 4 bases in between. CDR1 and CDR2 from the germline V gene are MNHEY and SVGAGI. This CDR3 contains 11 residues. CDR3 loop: CASRLNTEAFF. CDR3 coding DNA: TGTGCCAGCAGGCTAAACACTGAAGCTTTCTTT.

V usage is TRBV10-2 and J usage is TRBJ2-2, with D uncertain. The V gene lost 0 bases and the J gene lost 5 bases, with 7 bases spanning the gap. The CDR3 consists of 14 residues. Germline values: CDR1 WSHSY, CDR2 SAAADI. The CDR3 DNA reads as TGCGCCAGCAGTGAGTCTGGAGTTACCGGGGAGCTGTTTTTT. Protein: CASSESGVTGELFF.

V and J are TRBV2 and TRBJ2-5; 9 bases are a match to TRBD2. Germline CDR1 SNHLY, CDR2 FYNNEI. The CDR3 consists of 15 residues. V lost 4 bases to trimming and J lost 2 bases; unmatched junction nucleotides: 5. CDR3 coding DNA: TGTGCCAGCAGTGCCCAAACTAGCGGGCAAGAGACCCAGTACTTC. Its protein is CASSAQTSGQETQYF.

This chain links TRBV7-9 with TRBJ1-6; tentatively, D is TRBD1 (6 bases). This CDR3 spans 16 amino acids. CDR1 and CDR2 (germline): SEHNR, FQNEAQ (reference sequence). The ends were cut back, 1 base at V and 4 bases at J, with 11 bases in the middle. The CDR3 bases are TGTGCCAGCAGCTTAGGCAGCGGACAGTATAATTCACCCCTCCACTTT. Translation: CASSLGSGQYNSPLHF.

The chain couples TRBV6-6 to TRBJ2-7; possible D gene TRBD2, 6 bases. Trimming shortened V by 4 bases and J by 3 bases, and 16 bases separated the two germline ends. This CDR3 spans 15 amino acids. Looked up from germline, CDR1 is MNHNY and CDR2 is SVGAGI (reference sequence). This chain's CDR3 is CASSFGPTGGYEQYF. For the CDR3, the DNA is TGTGCCAGCAGTTTCGGGCCCACCGGGGGCTACGAGCAGTACTTC.

The CDR3 coding sequence is TGTGCCAGCAGTCTCGGACTAGCGGGAGGGCCCTACAATGAGCAGTTCTTC. Translating gives CASSLGLAGGPYNEQFF. This rearrangement joins TRBV27 to TRBJ2-1, with 15 bases matching TRBD2. V was pared by 5 bases and J by 2 bases, with 4 bases of the junction left unmatched. From germline, CDR1 is MNHEY and CDR2 SMNVEV (reference sequence). The CDR3 has 17 residues.

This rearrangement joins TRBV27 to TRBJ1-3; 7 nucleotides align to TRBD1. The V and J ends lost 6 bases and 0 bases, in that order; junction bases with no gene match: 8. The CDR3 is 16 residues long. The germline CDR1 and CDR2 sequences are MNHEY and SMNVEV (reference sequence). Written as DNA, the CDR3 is TGTGCCAGCAGGCCCGGGACAGCGAACTCTGGAAACACCATATATTTT. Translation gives CASRPGTANSGNTIYF.

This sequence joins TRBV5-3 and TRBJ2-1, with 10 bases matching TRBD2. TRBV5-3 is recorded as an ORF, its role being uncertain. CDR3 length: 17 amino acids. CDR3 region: CDLWVLAGDGENNEQFF. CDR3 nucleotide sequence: TGTGACCTATGGGTGCTAGCGGGAGATGGAGAAAACAATGAGCAGTTCTTC.

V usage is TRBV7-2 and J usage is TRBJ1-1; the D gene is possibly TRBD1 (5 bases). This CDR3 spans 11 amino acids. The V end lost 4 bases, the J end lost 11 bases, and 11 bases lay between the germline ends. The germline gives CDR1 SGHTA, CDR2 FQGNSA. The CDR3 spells CASSSTGKAFF. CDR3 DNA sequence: TGTGCCAGCAGCTCAACAGGAAAGGCTTTCTTT. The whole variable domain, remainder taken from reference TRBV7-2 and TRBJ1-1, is GAGVSQSPSNKVTEKGKDVELRCDPISGHTALYWYRQSLGQGLEFLIYFQGNSAPDKSGLPSDRFSAERTGGSVSTLTIQRTQQEDSAVYLCASSSTGKAFFGQGTRLTVV.